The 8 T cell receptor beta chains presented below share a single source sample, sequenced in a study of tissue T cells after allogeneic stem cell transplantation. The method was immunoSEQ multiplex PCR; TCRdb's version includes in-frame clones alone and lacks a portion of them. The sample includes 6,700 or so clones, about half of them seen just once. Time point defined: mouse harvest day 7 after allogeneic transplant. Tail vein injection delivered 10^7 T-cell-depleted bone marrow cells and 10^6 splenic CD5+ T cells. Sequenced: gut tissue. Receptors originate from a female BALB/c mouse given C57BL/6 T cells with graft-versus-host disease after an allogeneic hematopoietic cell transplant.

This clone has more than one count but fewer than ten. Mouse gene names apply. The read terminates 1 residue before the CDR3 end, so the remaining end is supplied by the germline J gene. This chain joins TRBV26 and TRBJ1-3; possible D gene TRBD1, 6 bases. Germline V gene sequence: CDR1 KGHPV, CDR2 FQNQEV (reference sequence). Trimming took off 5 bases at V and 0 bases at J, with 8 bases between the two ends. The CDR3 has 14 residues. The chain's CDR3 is CASSGQNSGNTLYF. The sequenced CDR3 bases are TGTGCCAGCAGTGGACAGAATTCTGGAAATACGCTCTAT.

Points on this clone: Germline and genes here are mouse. CDR3 bases read: TGTGCCAGCAGTCTGGGGACTTTTCAAGACACCCAGTAC. Residues: CASSLGTFQDTQY. In full, the CDR3 reads CASSLGTFQDTQYF. V is TRBV26 and J is TRBJ2-5; tentative D call: TRBD2 (6 bases). The read halts 1 residue ahead of the CDR3 end, with the missing end drawn from the germline J gene. Germline V gene sequence: CDR1 KGHPV, CDR2 FQNQEV (reference sequence). Trimming cost V 2 bases and J 3 bases, with 9 bases left between them. This CDR3 is built from 14 residues.

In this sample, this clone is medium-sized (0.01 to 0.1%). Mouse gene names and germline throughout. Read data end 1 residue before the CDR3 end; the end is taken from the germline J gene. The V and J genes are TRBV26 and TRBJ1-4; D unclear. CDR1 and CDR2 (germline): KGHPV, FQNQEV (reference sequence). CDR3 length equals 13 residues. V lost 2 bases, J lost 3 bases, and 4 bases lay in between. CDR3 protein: CASSLGTNERLFF. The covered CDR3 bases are TGTGCCAGCAGTCTGGGCACCAACGAAAGATTATTT.

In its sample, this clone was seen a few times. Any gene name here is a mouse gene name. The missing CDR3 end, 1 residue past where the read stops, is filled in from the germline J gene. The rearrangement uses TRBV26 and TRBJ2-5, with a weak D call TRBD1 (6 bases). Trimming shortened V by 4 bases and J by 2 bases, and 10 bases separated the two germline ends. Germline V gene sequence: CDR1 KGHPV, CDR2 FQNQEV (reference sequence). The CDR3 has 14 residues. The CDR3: CASSRQGLQDTQYF. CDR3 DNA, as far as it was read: TGTGCCAGCAGTCGTCAGGGGCTCCAAGACACCCAGTAC.

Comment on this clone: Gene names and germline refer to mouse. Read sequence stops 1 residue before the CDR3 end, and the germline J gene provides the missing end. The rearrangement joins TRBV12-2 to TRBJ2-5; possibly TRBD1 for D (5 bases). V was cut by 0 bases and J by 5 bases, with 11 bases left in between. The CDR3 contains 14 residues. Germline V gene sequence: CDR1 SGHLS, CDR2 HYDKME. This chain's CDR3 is CASSLDRRRDTQYF. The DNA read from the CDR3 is TGTGCCAGCTCTCTCGACAGAAGGAGAGACACCCAGTAC. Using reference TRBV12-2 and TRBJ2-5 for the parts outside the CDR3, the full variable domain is NSGVVQSPRYIIKGKGERSILKCIPISGHLSVAWYQQTQGQELKFFIQHYDKMERDKGNLPSRFSVQQFDDYHSEMNMSALELEDSAVYFCASSLDRRRDTQYFGPGTRLLVL.

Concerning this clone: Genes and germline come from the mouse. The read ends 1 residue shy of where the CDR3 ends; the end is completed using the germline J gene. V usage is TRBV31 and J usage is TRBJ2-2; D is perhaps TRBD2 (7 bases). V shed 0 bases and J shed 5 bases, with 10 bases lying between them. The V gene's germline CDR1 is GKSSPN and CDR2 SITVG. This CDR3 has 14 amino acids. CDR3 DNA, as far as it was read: TGTGCCTGGAGTCTAGGGGGGGTGACCGGGCAGCTCTAC. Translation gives CAWSLGGVTGQLY. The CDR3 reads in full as CAWSLGGVTGQLYF. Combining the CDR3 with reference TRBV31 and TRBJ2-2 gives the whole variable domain AQTIHQWPVAEIKAVGSPLSLGCTIKGKSSPNLYWYWQATGGTLQQLFYSITVGQVESVVQLNLSASRPKDDQFILSTEKLLLSHSGFYLCAWSLGGVTGQLYFGEGSKLTVL.

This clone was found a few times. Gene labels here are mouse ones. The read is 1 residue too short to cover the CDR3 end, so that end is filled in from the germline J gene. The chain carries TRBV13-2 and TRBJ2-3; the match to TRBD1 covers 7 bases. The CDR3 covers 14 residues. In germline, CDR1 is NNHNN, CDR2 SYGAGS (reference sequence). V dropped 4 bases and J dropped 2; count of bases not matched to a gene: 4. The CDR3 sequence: CASGPTGFAETLYF. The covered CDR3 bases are TGTGCCAGCGGTCCGACAGGGTTTGCAGAAACGCTGTAT.

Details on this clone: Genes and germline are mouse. The CDR3 loop is CASGDAWGGSAETLYF. The sequenced part of the CDR3 DNA is TGTGCCAGCGGTGATGCCTGGGGGGGGAGTGCAGAAACGCTGTAT. This sequence joins TRBV13-2 and TRBJ2-3, with 9 bases aligning to TRBD2. The CDR3 end falls 1 residue outside the read, so it is completed with the germline J gene. The CDR3 loop spans 16 amino acids. Germline CDR1 reads NNHNN; CDR2 reads SYGAGS (reference sequence). V dropped 0 bases and J dropped 0; count of bases not matched to a gene: 2.